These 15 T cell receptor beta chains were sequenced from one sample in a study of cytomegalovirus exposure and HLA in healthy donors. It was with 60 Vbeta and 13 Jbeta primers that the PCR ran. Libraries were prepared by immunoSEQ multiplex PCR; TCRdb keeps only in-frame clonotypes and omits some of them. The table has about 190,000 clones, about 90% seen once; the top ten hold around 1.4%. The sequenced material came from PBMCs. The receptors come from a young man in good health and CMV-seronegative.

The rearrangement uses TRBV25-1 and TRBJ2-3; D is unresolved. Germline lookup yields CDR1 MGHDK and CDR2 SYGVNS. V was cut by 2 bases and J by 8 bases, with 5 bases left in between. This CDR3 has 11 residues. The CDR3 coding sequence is TGTGCCAGCAGTGAACTAGGTACGCAGTATTTT. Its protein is CASSELGTQYF.

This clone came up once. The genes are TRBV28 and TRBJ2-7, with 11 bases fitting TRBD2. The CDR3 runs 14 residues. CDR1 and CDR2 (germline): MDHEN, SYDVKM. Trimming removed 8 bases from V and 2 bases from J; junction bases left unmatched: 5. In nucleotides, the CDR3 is TGTGCCAGCCAAAGACTAGCGGGAACCTACGAGCAGTACTTC. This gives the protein CASQRLAGTYEQYF.

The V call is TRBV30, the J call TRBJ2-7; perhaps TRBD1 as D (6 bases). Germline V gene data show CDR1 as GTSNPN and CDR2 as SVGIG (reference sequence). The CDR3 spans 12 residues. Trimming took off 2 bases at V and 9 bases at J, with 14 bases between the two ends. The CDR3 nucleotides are TGTGCCTGGAGTCTCCCTCCAGGGGCGCAGTACTTC. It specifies CAWSLPPGAQYF.

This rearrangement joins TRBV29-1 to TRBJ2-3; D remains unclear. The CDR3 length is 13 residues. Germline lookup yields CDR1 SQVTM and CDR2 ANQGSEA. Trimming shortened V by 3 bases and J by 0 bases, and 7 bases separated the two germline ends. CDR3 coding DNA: TGCAGCGTTGATGGCGGTAGCACAGATACGCAGTATTTT. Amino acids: CSVDGGSTDTQYF.

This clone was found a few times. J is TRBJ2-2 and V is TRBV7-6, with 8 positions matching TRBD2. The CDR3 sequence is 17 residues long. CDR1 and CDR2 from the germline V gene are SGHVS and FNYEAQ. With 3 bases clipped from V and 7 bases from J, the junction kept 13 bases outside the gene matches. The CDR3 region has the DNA TGTGCCAGCAGCTTCCTCCGGGGGGGCCTAGAGGGCGGGGAGCTGTTTTTT. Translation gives CASSFLRGGLEGGELFF. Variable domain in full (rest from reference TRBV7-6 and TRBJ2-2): GAGVSQSPRYKVTKRGQDVALRCDPISGHVSLYWYRQALGQGPEFLTYFNYEAQQDKSGLPNDRFSAERPEGSISTLTIQRTEQRDSAMYRCASSFLRGGLEGGELFFGEGSRLTVL.

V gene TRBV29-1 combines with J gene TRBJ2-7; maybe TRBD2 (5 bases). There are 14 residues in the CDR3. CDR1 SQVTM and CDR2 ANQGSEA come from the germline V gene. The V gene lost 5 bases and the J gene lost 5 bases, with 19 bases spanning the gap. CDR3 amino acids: CSVLDPGITNEQYF. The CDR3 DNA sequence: TGCAGCGTTCTCGACCCCGGGATAACCAACGAGCAGTACTTC.

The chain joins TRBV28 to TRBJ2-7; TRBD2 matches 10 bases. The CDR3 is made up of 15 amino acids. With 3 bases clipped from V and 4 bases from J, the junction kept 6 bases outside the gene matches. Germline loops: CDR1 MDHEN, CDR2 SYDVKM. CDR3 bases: TGTGCCAGCAGTTTGATGGCTAGCGGGGGTTACGAGCAGTACTTC. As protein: CASSLMASGGYEQYF.

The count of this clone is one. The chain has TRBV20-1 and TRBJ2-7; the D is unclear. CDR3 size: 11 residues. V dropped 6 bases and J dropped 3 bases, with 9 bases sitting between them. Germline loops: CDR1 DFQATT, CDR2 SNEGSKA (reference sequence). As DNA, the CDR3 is TGCAGTGCCTCGCCCGGCTACGAGCAGTACTTC. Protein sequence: CSASPGYEQYF.

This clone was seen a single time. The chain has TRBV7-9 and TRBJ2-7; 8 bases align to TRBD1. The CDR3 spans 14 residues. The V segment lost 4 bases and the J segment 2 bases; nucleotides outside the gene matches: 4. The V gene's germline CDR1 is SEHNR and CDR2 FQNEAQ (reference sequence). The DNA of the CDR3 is TGTGCCAGCAGCTCCCGGGGACAGGCCTACGAGCAGTACTTC. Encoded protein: CASSSRGQAYEQYF. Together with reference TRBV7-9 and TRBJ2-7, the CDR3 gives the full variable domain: DTGVSQNPRHKITKRGQNVTFRCDPISEHNRLYWYRQTLGQGPEFLTYFQNEAQLEKSRLLSDRFSAERPKGSFSTLEIQRTEQGDSAMYLCASSSRGQAYEQYFGPGTRLTVT.

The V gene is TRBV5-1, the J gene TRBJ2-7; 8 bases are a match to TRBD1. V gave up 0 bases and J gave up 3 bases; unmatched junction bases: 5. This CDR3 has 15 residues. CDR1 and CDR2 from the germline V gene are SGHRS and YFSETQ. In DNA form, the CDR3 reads TGCGCCAGCAGCTTGGAACCCGGGACAGGCTACGAGCAGTACTTC. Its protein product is CASSLEPGTGYEQYF. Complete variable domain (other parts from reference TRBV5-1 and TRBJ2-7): KAGVTQTPRYLIKTRGQQVTLSCSPISGHRSVSWYQQTPGQGLQFLFEYFSETQRNKGNFPGRFSGRQFSNSRSEMNVSTLELGDSALYLCASSLEPGTGYEQYFGPGTRLTVT.

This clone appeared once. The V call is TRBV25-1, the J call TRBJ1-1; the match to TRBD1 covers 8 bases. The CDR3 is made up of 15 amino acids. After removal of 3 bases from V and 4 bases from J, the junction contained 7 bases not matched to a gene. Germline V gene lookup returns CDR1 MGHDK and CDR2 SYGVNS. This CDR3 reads CASSDPTGGGTEAFF. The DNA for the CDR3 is TGTGCCAGCAGTGACCCAACAGGGGGTGGCACTGAAGCTTTCTTT.

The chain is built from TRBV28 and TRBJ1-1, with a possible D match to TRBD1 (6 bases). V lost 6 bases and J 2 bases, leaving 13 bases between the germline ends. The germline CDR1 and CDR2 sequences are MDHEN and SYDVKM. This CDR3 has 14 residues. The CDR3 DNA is TGTGCCAGCAGCCCTGACAGGTTAAACACTGAAGCTTTCTTT. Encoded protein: CASSPDRLNTEAFF.

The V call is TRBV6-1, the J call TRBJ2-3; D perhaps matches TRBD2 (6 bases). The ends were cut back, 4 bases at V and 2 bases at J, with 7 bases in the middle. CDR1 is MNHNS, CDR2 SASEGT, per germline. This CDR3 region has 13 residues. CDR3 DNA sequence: TGTGCCAGCAGTGCGGGGGACACAGATACGCAGTATTTT. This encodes CASSAGDTDTQYF.

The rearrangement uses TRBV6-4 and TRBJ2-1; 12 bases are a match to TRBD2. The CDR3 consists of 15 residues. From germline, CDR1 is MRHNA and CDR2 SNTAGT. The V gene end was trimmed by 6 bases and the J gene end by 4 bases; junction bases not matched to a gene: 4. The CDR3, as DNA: TGTGCCAGCAGCAGACTAGCGGGGGATTACAATGAGCAGTTCTTC. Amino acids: CASSRLAGDYNEQFF.

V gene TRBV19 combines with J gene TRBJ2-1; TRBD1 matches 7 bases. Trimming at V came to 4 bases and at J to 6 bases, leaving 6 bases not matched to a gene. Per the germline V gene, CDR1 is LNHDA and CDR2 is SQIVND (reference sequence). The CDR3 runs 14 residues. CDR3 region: CASSTPTGFNEQFF. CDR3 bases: TGTGCCAGTAGTACCCCGACAGGGTTCAATGAGCAGTTCTTC.